In its sample, the clone carrying this T cell receptor (beta chain) was seen once. RNA transcripts provided the source from which TCR beta CDR3 regions were amplified. A first-round RT-PCR of the TCR CDR3 used the HTBI primer set. TCRdb reanalysed the multiplex PCR reads using MiXCR and keeps one entry per CDR3 protein. There are fewer than 900,000 distinct CDR3 sequences in the sample; around 17% occur only once, and around 8% lies in the top ten. Hyperthyroidism patients were newly diagnosed, had disease duration under 2 months, and were aged 18 to 65 years. The CDR3 extends over 16 amino acids. V was cut by 3 bases and J by 7 bases, with 22 bases left in between. Per germline, CDR1 SGDLS and CDR2 YYNGEE. The data were obtained in a study of T cells in Graves' hyperthyroidism and ophthalmopathy. At the level of the study: Any treatment followed the collection of peripheral blood at initial diagnosis.

This chain uses TRBV9 with TRBJ1-2, with D maybe TRBD1 (6 bases). The sequence was obtained from a young man with Graves' hyperthyroidism. Sequencing was done on a sample of blood. CDR3 loop: CASSAPNGEGEIGYTF. CDR3 sequence (DNA): TGTGCCAGCAGCGCCCCAAATGGGGAGGGGGAGATTGGCTACACCTTC.